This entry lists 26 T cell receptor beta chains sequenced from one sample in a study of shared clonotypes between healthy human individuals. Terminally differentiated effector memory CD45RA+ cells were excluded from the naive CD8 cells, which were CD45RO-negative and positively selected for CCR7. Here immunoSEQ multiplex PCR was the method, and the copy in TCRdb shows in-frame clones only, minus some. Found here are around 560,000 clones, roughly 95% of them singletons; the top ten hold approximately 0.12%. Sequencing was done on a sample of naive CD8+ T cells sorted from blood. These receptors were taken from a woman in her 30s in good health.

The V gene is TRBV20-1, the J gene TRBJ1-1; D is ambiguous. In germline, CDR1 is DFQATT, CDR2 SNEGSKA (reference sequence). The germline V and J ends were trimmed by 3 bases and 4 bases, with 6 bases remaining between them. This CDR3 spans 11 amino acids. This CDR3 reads CSASLPTEAFF. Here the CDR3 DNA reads TGCAGTGCTAGCCTTCCCACTGAAGCTTTCTTT.

CDR3 in amino acids: CASRPRGGSTYEQYF. The CDR3 DNA sequence: TGTGCCAGCAGGCCCCGGGGGGGCTCAACCTACGAGCAGTACTTC. V is TRBV7-9 and J is TRBJ2-7, with 8 bases aligning to TRBD2. This CDR3 has 15 residues. Trimming at V came to 6 bases and at J to 2 bases, leaving 9 bases not matched to a gene. Germline V gene sequence: CDR1 SEHNR, CDR2 FQNEAQ (reference sequence).

CDR3 sequence: CASSPLAGAHYEQYF. The CDR3 bases are TGTGCCAGCAGTCCCCTAGCGGGAGCCCACTACGAGCAGTACTTC. The chain uses TRBV28 and TRBJ2-7; 10 positions agree with TRBD2. Looked up from germline, CDR1 is MDHEN and CDR2 is SYDVKM. J lost 3 bases, V lost 5 bases, and 7 bases had no gene match. CDR3 size: 15 residues.

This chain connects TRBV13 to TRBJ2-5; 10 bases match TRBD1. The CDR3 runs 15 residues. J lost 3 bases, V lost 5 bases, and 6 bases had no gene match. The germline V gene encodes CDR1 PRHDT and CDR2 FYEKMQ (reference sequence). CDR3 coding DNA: TGTGCCAGCAGCGGGACCGGGACAGGGGAAGAGACCCAGTACTTC. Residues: CASSGTGTGEETQYF. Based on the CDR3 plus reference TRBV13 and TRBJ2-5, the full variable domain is AAGVIQSPRHLIKEKRETATLKCYPIPRHDTVYWYQQGPGQDPQFLISFYEKMQSDKGSIPDRFSAQQFSDYHSELNMSSLELGDSALYFCASSGTGTGEETQYFGPGTRLLVL.

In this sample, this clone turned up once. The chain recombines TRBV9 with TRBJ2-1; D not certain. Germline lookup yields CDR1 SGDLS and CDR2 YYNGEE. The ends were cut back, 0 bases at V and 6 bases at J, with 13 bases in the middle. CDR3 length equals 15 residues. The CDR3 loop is CASSVGLVATNEQFF. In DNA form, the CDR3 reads TGTGCCAGCAGCGTAGGACTGGTGGCTACCAATGAGCAGTTCTTC.

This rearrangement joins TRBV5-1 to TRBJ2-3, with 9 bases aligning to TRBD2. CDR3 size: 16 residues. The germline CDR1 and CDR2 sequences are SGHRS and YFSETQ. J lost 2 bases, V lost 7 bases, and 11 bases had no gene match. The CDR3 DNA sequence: TGCGCCAGCCAAGCGTTTACTAGCGGGTTCACAGATACGCAGTATTTT. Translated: CASQAFTSGFTDTQYF.

The CDR3 loop reads CASRDLYEQYF. Here the CDR3 DNA reads TGTGCCAGCAGAGACCTCTACGAGCAGTACTTC. The chain couples TRBV2 to TRBJ2-7, with no clear D. Germline CDR1 is SNHLY and CDR2 is FYNNEI. The CDR3 spans 11 residues. V lost 6 bases and J lost 3, with 6 bases in between.

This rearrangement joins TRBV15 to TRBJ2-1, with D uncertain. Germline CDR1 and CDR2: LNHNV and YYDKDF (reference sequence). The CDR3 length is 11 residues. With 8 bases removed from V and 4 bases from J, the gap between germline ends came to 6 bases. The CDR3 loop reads CATSEYNEQFF. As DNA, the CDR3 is TGTGCCACCTCTGAGTACAATGAGCAGTTCTTC. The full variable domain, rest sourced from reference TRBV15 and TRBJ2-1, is DAMVIQNPRYQVTQFGKPVTLSCSQTLNHNVMYWYQQKSSQAPKLLFHYYDKDFNNEADTPDNFQSRRPNTSFCFLDIRSPGLGDTAMYLCATSEYNEQFFGPGTRLTVL.

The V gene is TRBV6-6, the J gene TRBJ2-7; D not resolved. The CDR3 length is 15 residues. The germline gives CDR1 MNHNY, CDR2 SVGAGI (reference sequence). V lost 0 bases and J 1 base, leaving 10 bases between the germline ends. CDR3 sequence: CASSYSIGRSYEQYF. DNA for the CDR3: TGTGCCAGCAGTTACTCGATAGGCCGATCCTACGAGCAGTACTTC.

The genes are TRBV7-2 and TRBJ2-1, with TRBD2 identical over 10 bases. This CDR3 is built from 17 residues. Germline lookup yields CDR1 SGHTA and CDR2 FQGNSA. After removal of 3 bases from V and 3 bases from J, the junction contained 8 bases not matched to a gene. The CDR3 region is CASSFATGLADYNEQFF. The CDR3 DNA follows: TGTGCCAGCAGCTTCGCAACAGGACTAGCGGACTACAATGAGCAGTTCTTC.

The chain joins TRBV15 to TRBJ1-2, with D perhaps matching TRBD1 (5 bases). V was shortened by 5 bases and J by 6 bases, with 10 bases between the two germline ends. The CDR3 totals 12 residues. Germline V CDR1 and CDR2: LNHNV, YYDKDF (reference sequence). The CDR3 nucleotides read TGTGCCACCAGCGGGGGAGGGAATGGCTACACCTTC. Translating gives CATSGGGNGYTF.

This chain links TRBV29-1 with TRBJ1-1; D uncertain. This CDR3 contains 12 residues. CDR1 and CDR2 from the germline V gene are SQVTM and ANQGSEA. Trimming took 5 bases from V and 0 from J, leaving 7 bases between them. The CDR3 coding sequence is TGCAGCGTTCCACAGATGAACACTGAAGCTTTCTTT. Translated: CSVPQMNTEAFF.

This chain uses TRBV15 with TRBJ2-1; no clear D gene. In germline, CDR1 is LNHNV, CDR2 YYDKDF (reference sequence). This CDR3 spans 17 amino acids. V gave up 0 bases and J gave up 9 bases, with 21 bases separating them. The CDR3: CATSRDLVRLPSGEQFF. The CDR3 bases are TGTGCCACCAGCAGAGATCTAGTACGTCTCCCTTCAGGTGAGCAGTTCTTC.

For the CDR3, the DNA is TGTGCCAGTAGTTTAGCCCGCGGGAGGTATTGGCACGAGCAGTACTTC. This gives the protein CASSLARGRYWHEQYF. The chain employs TRBV19 and TRBJ2-7, with 8 positions matching TRBD2. The CDR3 covers 16 residues. Germline trimming cut 5 bases from V and 5 bases from J; bases unmatched to any gene: 14. Germline lookup yields CDR1 LNHDA and CDR2 SQIVND (reference sequence).

CDR3: CASSQGRDNEQFF. CDR3 bases: TGCGCCAGCAGCCAAGGACGCGACAATGAGCAGTTCTTC. The V and J genes are TRBV4-1 and TRBJ2-1; D is undetermined. The CDR3 has 13 amino acids. Trimming took off 1 base at V and 5 bases at J, with 6 bases between the two ends. From germline, CDR1 is MGHRA and CDR2 YSYEKL.

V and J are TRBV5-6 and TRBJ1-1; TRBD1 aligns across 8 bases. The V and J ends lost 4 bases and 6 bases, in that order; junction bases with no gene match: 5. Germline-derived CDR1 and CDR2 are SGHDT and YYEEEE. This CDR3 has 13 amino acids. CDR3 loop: CASSPTTGAEAFF. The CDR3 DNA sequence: TGTGCCAGCAGCCCCACGACAGGGGCTGAAGCTTTCTTT.

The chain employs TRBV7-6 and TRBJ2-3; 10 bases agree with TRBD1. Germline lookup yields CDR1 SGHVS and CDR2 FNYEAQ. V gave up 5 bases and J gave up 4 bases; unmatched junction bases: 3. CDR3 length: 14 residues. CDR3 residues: CASSPDRGADTQYF. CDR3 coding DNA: TGTGCCAGCAGCCCGGACAGGGGGGCAGATACGCAGTATTTT.

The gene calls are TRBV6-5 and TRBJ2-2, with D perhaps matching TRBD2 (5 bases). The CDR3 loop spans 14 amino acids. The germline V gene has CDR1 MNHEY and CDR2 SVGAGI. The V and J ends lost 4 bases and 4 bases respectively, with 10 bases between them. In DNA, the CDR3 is TGTGCCAGCAGTTCCGGGGTCGGCACCGGGGAGCTGTTTTTT. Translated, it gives CASSSGVGTGELFF.

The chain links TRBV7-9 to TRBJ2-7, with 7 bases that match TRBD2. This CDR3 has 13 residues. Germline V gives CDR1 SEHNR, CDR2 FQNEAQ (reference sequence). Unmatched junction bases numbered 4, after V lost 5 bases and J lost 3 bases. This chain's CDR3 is CASSLGRGYEQYF. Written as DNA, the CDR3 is TGTGCCAGCAGCCTTGGGAGGGGCTACGAGCAGTACTTC.

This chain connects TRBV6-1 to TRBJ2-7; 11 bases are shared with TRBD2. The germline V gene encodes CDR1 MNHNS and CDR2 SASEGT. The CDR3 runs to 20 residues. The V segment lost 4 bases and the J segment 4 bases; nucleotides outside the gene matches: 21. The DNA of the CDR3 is TGTGCCAGCAGTGTGGGTCGGGGGACTAGCGGTAGAGCCGGGGAGTACGAGCAGTACTTC. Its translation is CASSVGRGTSGRAGEYEQYF.

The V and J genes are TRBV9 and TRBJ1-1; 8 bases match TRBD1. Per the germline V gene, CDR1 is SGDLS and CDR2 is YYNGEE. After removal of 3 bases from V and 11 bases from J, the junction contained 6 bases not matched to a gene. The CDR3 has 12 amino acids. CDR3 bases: TGTGCCAGCAGCGAACAGGGGGTTTCGGCTTTCTTT. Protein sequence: CASSEQGVSAFF.

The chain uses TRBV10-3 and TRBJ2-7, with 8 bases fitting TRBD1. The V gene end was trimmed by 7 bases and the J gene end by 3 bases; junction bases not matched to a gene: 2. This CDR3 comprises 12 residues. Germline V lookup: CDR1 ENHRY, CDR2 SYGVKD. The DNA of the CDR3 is TGTGCCATCATGACAGGGGACTACGAGCAGTACTTC. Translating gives CAIMTGDYEQYF.

CDR3 region: CASSGRGSRQEIMNTEAFF. Written as DNA, the CDR3 is TGTGCCAGCAGCGGTAGAGGGTCGAGACAGGAAATAATGAACACTGAAGCTTTCTTT. This rearrangement joins TRBV27 to TRBJ1-1, with D maybe TRBD1 (6 bases). This CDR3 spans 19 amino acids. V was pared by 6 bases and J by 0 bases, with 26 bases between. The germline CDR1 and CDR2 sequences are MNHEY and SMNVEV (reference sequence).

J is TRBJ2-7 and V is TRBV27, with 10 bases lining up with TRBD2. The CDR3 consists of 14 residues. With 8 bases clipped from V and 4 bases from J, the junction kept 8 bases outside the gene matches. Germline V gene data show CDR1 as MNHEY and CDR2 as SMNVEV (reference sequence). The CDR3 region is CASGSSGRLYEQYF. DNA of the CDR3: TGTGCCAGCGGATCTAGCGGGAGACTTTACGAGCAGTACTTC.

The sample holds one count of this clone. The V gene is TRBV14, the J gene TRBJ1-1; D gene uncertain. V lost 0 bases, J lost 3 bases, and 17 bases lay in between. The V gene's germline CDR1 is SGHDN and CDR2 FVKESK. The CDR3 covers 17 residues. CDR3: CASSQDQGWGLHTEAFF. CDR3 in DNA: TGTGCCAGCAGCCAAGATCAAGGCTGGGGTTTGCACACTGAAGCTTTCTTT. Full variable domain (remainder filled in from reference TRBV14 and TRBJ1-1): EAGVTQFPSHSVIEKGQTVTLRCDPISGHDNLYWYRRVMGKEIKFLLHFVKESKQDESGMPNNRFLAERTGGTYSTLKVQPAELEDSGVYFCASSQDQGWGLHTEAFFGQGTRLTVV.

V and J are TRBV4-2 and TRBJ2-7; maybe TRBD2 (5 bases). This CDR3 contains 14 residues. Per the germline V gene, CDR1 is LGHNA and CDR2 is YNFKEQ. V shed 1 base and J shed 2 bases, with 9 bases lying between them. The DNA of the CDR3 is TGTGCCAGCAGCCAAGTTAGCGAAACCTACGAGCAGTACTTC. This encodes CASSQVSETYEQYF.